This TCR beta chain was recorded in a study of neurological immune-mediated disorders. Study at large: Of the approximately 34 patients with multiple sclerosis, roughly 30 had relapsing-remitting MS, whereas the remaining 3 had secondary progressive MS.

The CDR3 is 15 amino acids. Per germline, CDR1 SGHTA and CDR2 FQGNSA. V was shortened by 1 base and J by 5 bases, with 14 bases between the two germline ends. Each CDR3 protein is one row after TCRdb ran MiXCR on the 5' RACE reads. There are tens of thousands of distinct CDR3 sequences in the sample; under 4.5% occur only once, and less than 3% lies in the top ten. This clonotype showed up many times. The V call is TRBV7-2, the J call TRBJ1-2; D call uncertain. Sequences were obtained from PBMCs. The origin of this receptor is a woman aged 50 to 65 with multiple sclerosis. This chain's CDR3 is CASSLVPLQIYGYTF. CDR3 nucleotide sequence: TGTGCCAGCAGCTTAGTGCCGCTACAGATATATGGCTACACCTTC.